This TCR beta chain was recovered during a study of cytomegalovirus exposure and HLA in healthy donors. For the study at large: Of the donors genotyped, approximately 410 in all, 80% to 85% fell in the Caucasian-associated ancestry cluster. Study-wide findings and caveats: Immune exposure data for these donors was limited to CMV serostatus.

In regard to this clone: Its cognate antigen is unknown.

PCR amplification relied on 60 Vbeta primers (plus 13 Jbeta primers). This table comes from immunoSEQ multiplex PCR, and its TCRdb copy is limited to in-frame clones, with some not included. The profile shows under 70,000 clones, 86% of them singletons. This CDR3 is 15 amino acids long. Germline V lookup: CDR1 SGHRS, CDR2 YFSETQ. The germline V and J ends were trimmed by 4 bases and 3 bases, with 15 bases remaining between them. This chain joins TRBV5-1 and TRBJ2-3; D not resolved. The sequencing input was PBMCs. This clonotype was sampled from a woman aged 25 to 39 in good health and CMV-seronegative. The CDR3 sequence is CASSRLGPSTDTQYF. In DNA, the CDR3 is TGCGCCAGCAGCCGTCTTGGGCCTTCTACAGATACGCAGTATTTT.